A selection of T cell receptor beta chains follows, all from one sample in a study of blood T cell repertoires in COVID-19. Sequencing used immunoSEQ multiplex PCR; TCRdb keeps in-frame clones, though not all of them. The sample holds 350,000 to 500,000 clones, roughly 88% seen once. Sequencing was performed on PBMCs or T cells enriched from blood (not recorded which). These receptors came from a woman aged 18-29 years who had been exposed to COVID-19. Each CDR3 is given with its conserved first and last residue. D genes are given only for firm matches. Clone size is stated in some rows and not others, as once, few, many or a class when expanded.

abundance,len,v_gene,j_gene,d_gene,CDR3nt,CDR3aa
few,16,TRBV5-6,TRBJ1-3,TRBD1,TGTGCCAGCAGCTTGTTGGGACAGGACTCTGGAAACACCATATATTTT,CASSLLGQDSGNTIYF
.,16,TRBV28,TRBJ1-3,TRBD1,TGTGCCAGCACCCTCGGGACAGGGGGTTCTGGAAACACCATATATTTT,CASTLGTGGSGNTIYF
.,13,TRBV5-4,TRBJ1-2,.,TGTGCCAGCAGCTCGACAGCCAACTATGGCTACACCTTC,CASSSTANYGYTF
.,14,TRBV19,TRBJ2-2,TRBD1,TGTGCCAGTAGGAGACAGGGTGACACCGGGGAGCTGTTTTTT,CASRRQGDTGELFF
.,13,TRBV11-2,TRBJ1-1,.,TGTGCCAGCAGCTTAGCGGCAGAGGCTGAAGCTTTCTTT,CASSLAAEAEAFF
.,14,TRBV25-1,TRBJ2-1,TRBD2,TGTGCCAGCAGTCCGCCGGGGGGGACCGATGAGCAGTTCTTC,CASSPPGGTDEQFF
.,15,TRBV5-1,TRBJ2-7,TRBD1,TGCGCCAGCCCGGGGCAGGGGGACGAAACCTACGAGCAGTACTTC,CASPGQGDETYEQYF
.,14,TRBV7-9,TRBJ2-7,TRBD2,TGTGCCAGCAGCCCGCTAGCGGCCCCCGACGAGCAGTACTTC,CASSPLAAPDEQYF
once,16,TRBV15,TRBJ2-7,TRBD2,TGTGCCACCAGCAGAGATCCGTCTAGCGGGGCCTACGAGCAGTACTTC,CATSRDPSSGAYEQYF
.,15,TRBV7-7,TRBJ1-3,.,TGTGCTAGCAGCTCCGGGACAAGCTCTGGAAACACCATATATTTT,CASSSGTSSGNTIYF
.,16,TRBV19,TRBJ1-5,TRBD1,TGTGCCAGTACCCCGGGACAGGGGGCCCACAATCAGCCCCAGCATTTT,CASTPGQGAHNQPQHF
once,13,TRBV28,TRBJ1-2,.,TGTGCCAGCAGTTTCCCACGGTCCTATGGCTACACCTTC,CASSFPRSYGYTF
few,13,TRBV29-1,TRBJ1-4,.,TGCAGCGTTGACGCAGGGTACAATGAAAAACTGTTTTTT,CSVDAGYNEKLFF
.,16,TRBV13,TRBJ2-5,TRBD2,TGTGCCAGCAGCGGATATAGCGGGGGGGGTTCAGAGACCCAGTACTTC,CASSGYSGGGSETQYF
.,14,TRBV30,TRBJ1-2,.,TGTGCCTGGAGTGTTGGTCGCGGGGGCTATGGCTACACCTTC,CAWSVGRGGYGYTF
.,15,TRBV7-3,TRBJ2-1,.,TGTGCCAGCAGCTTGGGAGGGGGGCCGGTGAATGAGCAGTTCTTC,CASSLGGGPVNEQFF
few,14,TRBV29-1,TRBJ2-2,.,TGCAGCGTTTTCGTCTCCCAGGACACCGGGGAGCTGTTTTTT,CSVFVSQDTGELFF
few,16,TRBV27,TRBJ1-5,.,TGTGCCAGCAGTCCCGGTGGAAGGGGGTCCAATCAGCCCCAGCATTTT,CASSPGGRGSNQPQHF
.,13,TRBV27,TRBJ1-1,.,TGTGCCAGCAGTTCCTACAGGGTCACTGAAGCTTTCTTT,CASSSYRVTEAFF
.,16,TRBV5-1,TRBJ1-4,.,TGCGCCAGCAGCTTGGAGCGGTCTTCAACTAATGAAAAACTGTTTTTT,CASSLERSSTNEKLFF
few,15,TRBV19,TRBJ2-5,TRBD1,TGTGCCAGTAGTGTTGGGACAGACGTACGAGAGACCCAGTACTTC,CASSVGTDVRETQYF
once,15,TRBV29-1,TRBJ2-1,.,TGCAGCGTTGTTCCAGGGGCTAGCTCCTACAATGAGCAGTTCTTC,CSVVPGASSYNEQFF
.,12,TRBV5-5,TRBJ1-1,.,TGTGCCAGCAGCTGGTCAGGGGAAGAAGCTTTCTTT,CASSWSGEEAFF
.,14,TRBV28,TRBJ1-2,TRBD1,TGTGCCACCACCGAGACCGGGACAGGGGGTGGCTACACCTTC,CATTETGTGGGYTF
.,15,TRBV19,TRBJ2-3,.,TGTGCCAGTAGTATAGCAGACTCAAGCACAGATACGCAGTATTTT,CASSIADSSTDTQYF
.,13,TRBV28,TRBJ2-1,.,TGTGCCAGCTCTAGGACAAACTACAATGAGCAGTTCTTC,CASSRTNYNEQFF
.,14,TRBV25-1,TRBJ1-5,TRBD1,TGTGCCAGCGGGGGACAGGGGACGGTGCAGCCCCAGCATTTT,CASGGQGTVQPQHF
.,15,TRBV6-5,TRBJ2-7,TRBD2,TGTGCCAGCAGTTACTCGAGACTAGCGGGAGAAGAGCAGTACTTC,CASSYSRLAGEEQYF
.,14,TRBV19,TRBJ1-1,TRBD1,TGTGCCAGTAGTCGGACAGGAGGGAACACTGAAGCTTTCTTT,CASSRTGGNTEAFF
.,15,TRBV4-1,TRBJ1-1,TRBD1,TGCGCCAGCAGCCAGTACAGGGGGGCGAACACTGAAGCTTTCTTT,CASSQYRGANTEAFF
.,14,TRBV2,TRBJ2-3,TRBD1,TGTGCCAGCAGGAGGGACAGGTCGGGTGATACGCAGTATTTT,CASRRDRSGDTQYF
.,13,TRBV28,TRBJ2-7,.,TGTGCCAGCAGTCGTTCGGGGGACTACGAGCAGTACTTC,CASSRSGDYEQYF
.,13,TRBV11-3,TRBJ2-1,TRBD2,TGTGCCAGCAGCAACGCTAGGGAGGGGGAGCAGTTCTTC,CASSNAREGEQFF
.,15,TRBV5-1,TRBJ1-1,.,TGCGCCAGCAGCCCTGGACAGTATACAAACACTGAAGCTTTCTTT,CASSPGQYTNTEAFF
.,17,TRBV7-6,TRBJ2-7,TRBD2,TGTGCCAGCAGCTTAAGATTGAGCGGGGCTAGCTCCTACGAGCAGTACTTC,CASSLRLSGASSYEQYF
.,14,TRBV4-2,TRBJ2-7,.,TGTGCCAGCAGCCAAGCGCCCATTAGTGACGAGCAGTACTTC,CASSQAPISDEQYF
.,16,TRBV9,TRBJ2-3,TRBD2,TGTGCCAGCAGCGTAGGTGCTAGCGGGGTTGGGGATACGCAGTATTTT,CASSVGASGVGDTQYF
.,16,TRBV4-2,TRBJ2-1,.,TGTGCCAGCAGCCAAGATCTTGGAGGGGGCAGGGATGAGCAGTTCTTC,CASSQDLGGGRDEQFF
.,16,TRBV4-2,TRBJ2-3,.,TGTGCCAGCAGCCAAGATTTGGGGCTCGGCACAGATACGCAGTATTTT,CASSQDLGLGTDTQYF
.,16,TRBV9,TRBJ1-6,TRBD1,TGTGCCAGCAGCCAGGGGGGACAGGGGTGGAATTCACCCCTCCACTTT,CASSQGGQGWNSPLHF
.,13,TRBV18,TRBJ2-5,.,TGTGCCAGCTCACCTGGGTCGGGAGAGACCCAGTACTTC,CASSPGSGETQYF
.,15,TRBV4-3,TRBJ2-2,TRBD1,TGCGCCAGCAGCCCCGGACAGGGCGGCACCGGGGAGCTGTTTTTT,CASSPGQGGTGELFF
.,15,TRBV5-1,TRBJ2-7,.,TGCGCCAGCAGCTTGGCACAGGCGACTTCCTACGAGCAGTACTTC,CASSLAQATSYEQYF
few,16,TRBV6-1,TRBJ1-6,.,TGTGCCAGCAGTGTCGCAGGGGCCTCCTATAATTCACCCCTCCACTTT,CASSVAGASYNSPLHF
.,14,TRBV2,TRBJ1-1,TRBD1,TGTGCCAGCAGCGCGACAGGGGGATTAACTGAAGCTTTCTTT,CASSATGGLTEAFF
.,14,TRBV18,TRBJ2-7,TRBD1,TGTGCCAGCTCACTGGACAGGGTTGCCTACGAGCAGTACTTC,CASSLDRVAYEQYF
.,15,TRBV5-6,TRBJ2-7,TRBD2,TGTGCCAGCAGCTTGGATAGCGGGAGCTCCTACGAGCAGTACTTC,CASSLDSGSSYEQYF
.,14,TRBV18,TRBJ2-7,TRBD2,TGTGCCAGCTCACCACCCGGGAGGGGGAACGAGCAGTACTTC,CASSPPGRGNEQYF